The entry that follows covers one T cell receptor (beta chain) sequence. The antigen is undetermined. Trimming removed 3 bases from V and 3 bases from J, with 15 bases in between. CDR3 length: 15 residues. Germline CDR1 reads SGHRS; CDR2 reads YFSETQ. This entry comes from a study of T cell responses to AZD1222 COVID-19 vaccine. Study results and caveats: Close to half of all spike-specific TCRs reportedly target regions of the variants that are unmutated.

Some clones are missing from TCRdb's copy, which holds only in-frame ones; the method was immunoSEQ multiplex PCR. The data contain about 92,000 clones, about 86% of them seen just once; the ten biggest clones take up around 10%. The clonotype originates from an adult in good health. The sample in question was peripheral blood, obtained on day 0 of MenACWY control vaccination. The rearrangement joins TRBV5-1 to TRBJ1-1, with D possibly matching TRBD1 (5 bases). The CDR3 DNA sequence: TGCGCCAGCAGCTGGGCCGGGCTGGGGGACACTGAAGCTTTCTTT. Translating it yields CASSWAGLGDTEAFF.